Given below is one TCR beta chain in context. No antigen is known for it. It was template switching that added a universal primer site, and there were unique molecular identifiers on the cDNA. TCRdb passed the 5' RACE reads through MiXCR, listing each CDR3 protein once. The table lists about 720,000 distinct CDR3 sequences, 8.5% to 9.5% of them singletons. This entry is derived from a study of identical twins. The study's findings and limits: Beta out-of-frame twin sharing showed a weaker excess. Among monozygotic twins, out-of-frame TCR alpha sharing exceeded what models predicted. Low generation probability was overrepresented in out-of-frame alpha sequences shared by twins.

Germline V gene data show CDR1 as MNHNS and CDR2 as SASEGT. The CDR3 has 16 amino acids. The germline V and J ends were trimmed by 2 bases and 7 bases, with 17 bases remaining between them. This sample also appeared in a second study, on yellow fever vaccine responses in identical twins.

This TCR was recovered from a woman aged 18-29 years in good health. V gene TRBV6-1 combines with J gene TRBJ2-2; D might be TRBD1 or TRBD2, each matching 5 bases. The sequencing input was PBMCs. The CDR3 reads CASSEYGGEVVGELFF. In DNA, the CDR3 is TGTGCCAGCAGTGAATATGGGGGAGAAGTAGTCGGGGAGCTGTTTTTT.